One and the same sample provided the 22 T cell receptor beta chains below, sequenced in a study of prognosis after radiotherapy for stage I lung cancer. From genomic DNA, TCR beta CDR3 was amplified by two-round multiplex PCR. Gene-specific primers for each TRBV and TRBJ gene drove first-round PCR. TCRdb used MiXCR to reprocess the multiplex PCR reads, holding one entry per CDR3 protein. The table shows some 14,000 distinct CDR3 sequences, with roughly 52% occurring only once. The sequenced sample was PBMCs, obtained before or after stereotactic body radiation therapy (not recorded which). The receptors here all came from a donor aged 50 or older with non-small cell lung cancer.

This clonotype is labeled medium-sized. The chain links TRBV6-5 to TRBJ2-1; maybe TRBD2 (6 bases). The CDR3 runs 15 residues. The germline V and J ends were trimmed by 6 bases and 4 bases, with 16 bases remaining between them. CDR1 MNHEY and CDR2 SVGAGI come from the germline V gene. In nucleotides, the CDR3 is TGTGCCAGCAGAACGATACGGGGGAGATACAATGAGCAGTTCTTC. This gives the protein CASRTIRGRYNEQFF.

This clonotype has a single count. The CDR3 coding sequence is TGTGCCAGCAGTGACAGCGGCAAAGCCTACGAGCAGTACTTC. This gives the protein CASSDSGKAYEQYF. The chain combines TRBV6-1 with TRBJ2-7; possibly TRBD2 for D (5 bases). Germline V gives CDR1 MNHNS, CDR2 SASEGT. The V and J ends lost 3 bases and 2 bases respectively, with 11 bases between them. CDR3 length: 14 amino acids.

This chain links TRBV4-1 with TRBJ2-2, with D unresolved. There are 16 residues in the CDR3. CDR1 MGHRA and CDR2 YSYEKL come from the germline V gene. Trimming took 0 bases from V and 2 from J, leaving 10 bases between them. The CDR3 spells CASSQEGLHNTGELFF. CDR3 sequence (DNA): TGCGCCAGCAGCCAAGAAGGGTTGCATAACACCGGGGAGCTGTTTTTT.

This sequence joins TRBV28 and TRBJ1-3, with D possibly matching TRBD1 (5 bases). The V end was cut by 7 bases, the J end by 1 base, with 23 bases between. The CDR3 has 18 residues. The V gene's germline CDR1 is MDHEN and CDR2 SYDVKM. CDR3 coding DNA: TGTGCCAGCATCTCTTTTTGGGGCCCTCGGGGGTCTGGAAACACCATATATTTT. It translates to CASISFWGPRGSGNTIYF.

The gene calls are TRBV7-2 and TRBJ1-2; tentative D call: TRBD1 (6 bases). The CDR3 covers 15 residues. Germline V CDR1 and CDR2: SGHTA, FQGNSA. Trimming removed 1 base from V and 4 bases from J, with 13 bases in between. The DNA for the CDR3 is TGTGCCAGCAGCTTAGTGGCGACAGGAGCCTATGGCTACACCTTC. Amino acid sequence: CASSLVATGAYGYTF.

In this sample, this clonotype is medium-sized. The CDR3 loop reads CASSEIDTQYF. The DNA for the CDR3 is TGTGCCAGCAGTGAAATAGATACGCAGTATTTT. This rearrangement joins TRBV2 to TRBJ2-3; the D is unclear. The CDR3 runs 11 residues. CDR1 and CDR2 from the germline V gene are SNHLY and FYNNEI. Trimming left V 2 bases short and J 5 bases short, with 2 bases between. The full variable domain, completed using reference TRBV2 and TRBJ2-3, is EPEVTQTPSHQVTQMGQEVILRCVPISNHLYFYWYRQILGQKVEFLVSFYNNEISEKSEIFDDQFSVERPDGSNFTLKIRSTKLEDSAMYFCASSEIDTQYFGPGTRLTVL.

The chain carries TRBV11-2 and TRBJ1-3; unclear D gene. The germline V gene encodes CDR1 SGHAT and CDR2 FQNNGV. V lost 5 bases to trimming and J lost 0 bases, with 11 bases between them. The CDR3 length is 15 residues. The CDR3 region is CASSPTPSSGNTIYF. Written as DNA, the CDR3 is TGTGCCAGCAGCCCTACCCCCAGCTCTGGAAACACCATATATTTT.

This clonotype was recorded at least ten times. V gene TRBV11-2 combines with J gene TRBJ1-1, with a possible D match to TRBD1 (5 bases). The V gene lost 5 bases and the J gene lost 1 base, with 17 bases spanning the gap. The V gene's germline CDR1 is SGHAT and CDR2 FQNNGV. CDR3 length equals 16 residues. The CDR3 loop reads CASSLFSPGTNTEAFF. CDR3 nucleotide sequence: TGTGCCAGCAGCCTCTTTTCCCCAGGGACGAACACTGAAGCTTTCTTT.

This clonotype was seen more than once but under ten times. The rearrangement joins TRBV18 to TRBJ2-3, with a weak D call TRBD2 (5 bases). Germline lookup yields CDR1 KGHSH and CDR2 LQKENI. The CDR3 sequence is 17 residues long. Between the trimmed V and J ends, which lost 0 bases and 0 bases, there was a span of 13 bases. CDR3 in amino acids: CASSPPNGGSSTDTQYF. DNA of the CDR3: TGTGCCAGCTCACCACCCAACGGAGGTTCTAGCACAGATACGCAGTATTTT.

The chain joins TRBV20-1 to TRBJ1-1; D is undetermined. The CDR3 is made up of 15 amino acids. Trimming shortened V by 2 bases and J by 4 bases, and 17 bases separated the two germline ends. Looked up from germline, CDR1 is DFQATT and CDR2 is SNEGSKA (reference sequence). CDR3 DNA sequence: TGCAGTGCTAGATTCCCCCTGATGTCTTCCACTGAAGCTTTCTTT. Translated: CSARFPLMSSTEAFF.

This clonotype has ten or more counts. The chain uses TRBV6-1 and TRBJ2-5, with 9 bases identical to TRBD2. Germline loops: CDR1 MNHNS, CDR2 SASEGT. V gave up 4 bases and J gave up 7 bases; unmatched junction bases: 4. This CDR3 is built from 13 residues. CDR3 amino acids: CASSGLAGTTQYF. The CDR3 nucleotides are TGTGCCAGCAGTGGTCTAGCGGGGACGACCCAGTACTTC.

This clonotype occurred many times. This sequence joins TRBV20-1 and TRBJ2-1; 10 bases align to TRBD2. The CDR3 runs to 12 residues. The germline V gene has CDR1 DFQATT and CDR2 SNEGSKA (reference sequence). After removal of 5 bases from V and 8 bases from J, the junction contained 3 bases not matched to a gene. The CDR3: CSARGLAHEQFF. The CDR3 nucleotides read TGCAGTGCTCGGGGACTAGCGCATGAGCAGTTCTTC.

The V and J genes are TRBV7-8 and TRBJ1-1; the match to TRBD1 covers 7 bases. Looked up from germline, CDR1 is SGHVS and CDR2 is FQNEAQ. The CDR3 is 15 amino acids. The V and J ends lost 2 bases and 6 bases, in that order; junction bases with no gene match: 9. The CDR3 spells CASSLFPQGSSEAFF. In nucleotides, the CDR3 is TGTGCCAGCAGCTTATTTCCACAGGGGTCTTCTGAAGCTTTCTTT.

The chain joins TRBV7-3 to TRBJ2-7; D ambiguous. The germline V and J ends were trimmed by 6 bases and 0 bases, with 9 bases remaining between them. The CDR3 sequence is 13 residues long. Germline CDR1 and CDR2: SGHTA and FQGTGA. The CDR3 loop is CASSKATSYEQYF. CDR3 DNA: TGTGCCAGCAGTAAGGCGACCTCCTACGAGCAGTACTTC.

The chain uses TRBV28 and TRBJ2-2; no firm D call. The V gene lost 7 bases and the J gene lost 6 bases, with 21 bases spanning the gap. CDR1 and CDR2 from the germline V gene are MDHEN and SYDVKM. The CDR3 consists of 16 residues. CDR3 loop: CASTEIDHRTAGELFF. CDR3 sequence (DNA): TGTGCCAGCACTGAAATTGACCACCGGACGGCCGGGGAGCTGTTTTTT.

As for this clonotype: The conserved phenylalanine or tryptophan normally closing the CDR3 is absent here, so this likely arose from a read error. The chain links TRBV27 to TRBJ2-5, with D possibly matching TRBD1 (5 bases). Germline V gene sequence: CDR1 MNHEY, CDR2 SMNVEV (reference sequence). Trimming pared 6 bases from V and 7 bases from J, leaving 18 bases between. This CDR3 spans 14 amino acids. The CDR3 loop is CASRKTVREGTQYY. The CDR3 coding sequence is TGTGCCAGCAGAAAGACAGTCCGCGAAGGGACCCAGTACTAC.

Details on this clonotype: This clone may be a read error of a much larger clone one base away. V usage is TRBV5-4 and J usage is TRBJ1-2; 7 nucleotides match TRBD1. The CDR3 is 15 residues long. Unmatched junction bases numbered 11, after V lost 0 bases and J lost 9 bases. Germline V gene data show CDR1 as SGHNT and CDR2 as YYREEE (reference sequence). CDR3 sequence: CASSLALGGAGCYTF. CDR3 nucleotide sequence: TGTGCCAGCAGCTTGGCCTTAGGGGGCGCGGGTTGCTACACCTTC.

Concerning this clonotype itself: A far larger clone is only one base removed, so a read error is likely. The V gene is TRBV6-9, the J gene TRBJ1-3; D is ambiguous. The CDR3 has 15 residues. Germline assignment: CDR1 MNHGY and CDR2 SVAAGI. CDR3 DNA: TGTGCCAGCAGTTACTCAGTCCACTCTGGAGACACCATATATTTT. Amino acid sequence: CASSYSVHSGDTIYF.

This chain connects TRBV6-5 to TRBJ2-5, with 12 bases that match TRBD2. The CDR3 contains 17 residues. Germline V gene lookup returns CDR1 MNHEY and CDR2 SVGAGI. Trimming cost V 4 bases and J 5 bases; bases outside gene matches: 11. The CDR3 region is CASSFWRLAGVSETQYF. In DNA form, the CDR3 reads TGTGCCAGCAGTTTCTGGAGACTAGCGGGGGTCTCGGAGACCCAGTACTTC.

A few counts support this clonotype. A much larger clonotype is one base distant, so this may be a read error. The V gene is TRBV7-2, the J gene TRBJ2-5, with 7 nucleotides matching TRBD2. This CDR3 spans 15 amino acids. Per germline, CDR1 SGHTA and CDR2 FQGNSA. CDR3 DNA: TGTGCCAGCAGCGTAGCAGGATCGGGGGGAAAGACCCAGTACTTC. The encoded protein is CASSVAGSGGKTQYF.

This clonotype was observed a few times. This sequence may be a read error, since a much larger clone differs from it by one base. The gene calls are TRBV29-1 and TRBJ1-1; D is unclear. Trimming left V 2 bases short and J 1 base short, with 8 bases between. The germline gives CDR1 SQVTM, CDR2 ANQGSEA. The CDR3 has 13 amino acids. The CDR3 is CSVERFPNTEAFF. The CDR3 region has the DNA TGCAGCGTTGAAAGGTTTCCGAACACTGAAGCTTTCTTT.

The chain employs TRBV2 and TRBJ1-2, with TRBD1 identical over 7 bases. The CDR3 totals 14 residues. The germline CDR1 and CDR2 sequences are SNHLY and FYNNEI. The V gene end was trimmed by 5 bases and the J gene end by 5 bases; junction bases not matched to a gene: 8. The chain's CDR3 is CASSLDRYGYGYTF. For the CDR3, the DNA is TGTGCCAGCAGTCTGGACAGGTATGGGTATGGCTACACCTTC.